This T cell receptor (beta chain) derives from a study of blood T cells in healthy people across ages. Findings of the study overall: A greater number of naive CD4+ cells and higher diversity distinguished long-lived donors from aged donors.

The germline V and J ends were trimmed by 2 bases and 1 base, with 13 bases remaining between them. Germline lookup yields CDR1 LGHNA and CDR2 YSLEER. This CDR3 has 16 residues. This clonotype appeared many times. Its antigen is unidentified. It was with a sample-barcoded 5' primer and a J-beta primer mix that a second PCR of roughly 7 to 12 cycles was run. Each CDR3 protein gets one entry after TCRdb re-called the 5' RACE reads with MiXCR. The sample records 900,000 to 950,000 distinct CDR3 sequences, roughly 28% being singletons. Another study also made use of these data, one on T cells of mothers and their children.

The chain joins TRBV4-3 to TRBJ2-3; D might be TRBD1 (6 bases). The sequencing input was blood. This receptor was taken from a woman in her thirties or forties in good health. CDR3 loop: CASSQYYRAGTDTQYF. The CDR3 DNA follows: TGCGCCAGCAGCCAATATTACAGGGCTGGCACAGATACGCAGTATTTT.